This T cell receptor beta chain comes out of a study of blood T cell repertoires in COVID-19. Study-wide background: In each case, the material was cDNA or gDNA derived from T cells, B-cell-depleted T cells, or PBMCs.

This clone showed up just a few times. Additional DNA sequences in this sample encode the identical CDR3. Methods used by the authors: Nucleated cell number was recorded as an estimate derived from reference gene primer amplification. Here immunoSEQ multiplex PCR was the method, and the copy in TCRdb shows in-frame clones only, minus some. V, J and clone size were drawn from that table, and D and trimming were deduced from the DNA. This sample carries 70,000 or so clones, 76% of them seen once, and the ten largest clones take 15%. CDR3 size: 13 residues. Germline V gives CDR1 LGHNA, CDR2 YNFKEQ. V lost 0 bases and J 7 bases, leaving 6 bases between the germline ends. Recruited during active infection, patients (from Seattle) were subsequently followed longitudinally.

The sample was peripheral blood. The source of this sequence is a man in his sixties with COVID-19, enrolled during active disease. This chain connects TRBV4-2 to TRBJ1-4; no clear D. The CDR3 sequence: CASSQERGEKLFF. The CDR3 DNA is TGTGCCAGCAGCCAAGAACGGGGTGAAAAACTGTTTTTT.